One sample yielded the 26 T cell receptor beta chains listed below, sequenced in a study of regulatory T cells in long-lasting Graves disease. As for time point: persistent/refractory GD, antithyroid drugs over 5 years with positive TRAb. PBMCs provided the RNA from which the TCR library was made. Combining iRepertoire HTBI primers with Arm-PCR of CDR3 regions, the authors built TCR beta libraries. TCRdb called the multiplex PCR reads again in MiXCR, with one record for every CDR3 protein. The repertoire holds fewer than 450,000 distinct CDR3 sequences, with around a quarter as singletons. Sequences were derived from peripheral blood mononuclear cells (PBMCs), sampled when the disease was refractory, from a patient treated with antithyroid drugs. The receptors derive from a female donor with Graves disease.

The chain is built from TRBV29-1 and TRBJ2-7; D remains unclear. Germline CDR1 SQVTM, CDR2 ANQGSEA. Trimming removed 3 bases from V and 6 bases from J, with 9 bases in between. CDR3 length equals 11 residues. The CDR3 loop is CSVEVLREQYF. CDR3 in DNA: TGCAGCGTTGAGGTCCTCCGCGAGCAGTACTTC.

At least ten counts were recorded for this clonotype. The chain carries TRBV5-1 and TRBJ1-1, with D unresolved. Trimming took off 0 bases at V and 1 base at J, with 10 bases between the two ends. Germline CDR1 reads SGHRS; CDR2 reads YFSETQ. The CDR3 runs 15 residues. CDR3 bases: TGCGCCAGCAGCTTGGGTGAATGGACGAACACTGAAGCTTTCTTT. This encodes CASSLGEWTNTEAFF.

The chain carries TRBV6-1 and TRBJ2-7; no firm D call. In germline, CDR1 is MNHNS, CDR2 SASEGT. This CDR3 contains 15 residues. V lost 6 bases and J 3 bases, leaving 18 bases between the germline ends. In DNA, the CDR3 is TGTGCCAGCAGCCACCCCGAGGTATGGGTCTACGAGCAGTACTTC. This encodes CASSHPEVWVYEQYF.

This clonotype was seen a handful of times. The rearrangement links TRBV7-2 to TRBJ1-5; 9 bases fit TRBD1. V was clipped by 1 base and J by 7 bases; unmatched bases: 5. This CDR3 is 15 amino acids long. CDR1 is SGHTA, CDR2 FQGNSA, per germline. CDR3 sequence (DNA): TGTGCCAGCAGCTTAGTGGGACAGGGTAGCCAGCCCCAGCATTTT. It encodes CASSLVGQGSQPQHF. The entire variable domain, with the rest obtained from reference TRBV7-2 and TRBJ1-5, is as follows: GAGVSQSPSNKVTEKGKDVELRCDPISGHTALYWYRQSLGQGLEFLIYFQGNSAPDKSGLPSDRFSAERTGGSVSTLTIQRTQQEDSAVYLCASSLVGQGSQPQHFGDGTRLSIL.

There are a few counts of this clonotype. J is TRBJ1-3 and V is TRBV2; 7 bases match TRBD1. CDR3 size: 17 residues. J gave up 4 bases and V 6 bases, and 15 bases lay outside the gene matches. Germline V gene sequence: CDR1 SNHLY, CDR2 FYNNEI. This chain's CDR3 is CASSLGQALALGNTIYF. CDR3 bases: TGTGCCAGCAGCCTCGGACAGGCTCTGGCCTTGGGAAACACCATATATTTT.

Ten or more counts support this clonotype. The rearrangement links TRBV12-3 or TRBV12-4 to TRBJ1-1; 8 bases align to TRBD1. The CDR3 totals 12 residues. J lost 5 bases, V lost 6 bases, and 2 bases had no gene match. CDR3 region: CASSRGRTEAFF. The CDR3 DNA reads as TGTGCCAGCAGCAGGGGGCGGACTGAAGCTTTCTTT.

This clonotype was picked up a small number of times. The rearrangement uses TRBV20-1 and TRBJ1-2; no clear D gene. Deletions cut 3 bases from V and 2 bases from J, with 16 bases between. Germline CDR1 and CDR2: DFQATT and SNEGSKA (reference sequence). This CDR3 contains 15 residues. The chain's CDR3 is CSASIPRGGNYGYTF. The CDR3, as DNA: TGCAGTGCTAGTATACCCCGGGGAGGAAACTATGGCTACACCTTC.

This clonotype was counted between two and nine times. The chain has TRBV5-5 and TRBJ2-4; 7 bases agree with TRBD2. This CDR3 has 16 amino acids. Trimming removed 6 bases from V and 9 bases from J; junction bases left unmatched: 18. Germline assignment: CDR1 SGHKS and CDR2 YYEKEE (reference sequence). Here the CDR3 reads CASNPGLRGGARIQYF. CDR3 nucleotide sequence: TGTGCCAGCAACCCAGGCCTCCGCGGGGGTGCACGCATTCAGTACTTC.

This clonotype was seen many times. This sequence joins TRBV5-1 and TRBJ1-1; TRBD1 might be the D (6 bases). The germline V gene has CDR1 SGHRS and CDR2 YFSETQ. This CDR3 comprises 15 residues. The germline V and J ends were trimmed by 4 bases and 4 bases, with 17 bases remaining between them. The CDR3, as DNA: TGCGCCAGCAGCACGGAAACAGGGCCCTCCACTGAAGCTTTCTTT. Translating it yields CASSTETGPSTEAFF.

This clonotype was detected many times. CDR3 residues: CASSSRAPTGNTIYF. As DNA, the CDR3 is TGTGCCAGCAGTTCCCGGGCGCCGACTGGAAACACCATATATTTT. This chain joins TRBV28 and TRBJ1-3; the D is unclear. Germline V gene data show CDR1 as MDHEN and CDR2 as SYDVKM. The CDR3 is 15 residues long. V dropped 4 bases and J dropped 2 bases, with 12 bases sitting between them.

This clonotype was seen ten or more times. J is TRBJ2-7 and V is TRBV28; D may be TRBD1 or TRBD2 (5 bases each). This CDR3 contains 13 residues. In germline, CDR1 is MDHEN, CDR2 SYDVKM. V was trimmed by 2 bases and J by 5 bases, leaving 10 bases between them. The CDR3 coding sequence is TGTGCCAGCAGTTTAATCAGGGACGACGAGCAGTACTTC. The encoded protein is CASSLIRDDEQYF.

Many counts were recorded for this clonotype. CDR3 amino acids: CSARDRDWPYEQYF. DNA of the CDR3: TGCAGTGCTAGAGACCGGGACTGGCCCTACGAGCAGTACTTC. The chain combines TRBV20-1 with TRBJ2-7, with D maybe TRBD2 (6 bases). Germline-derived CDR1 and CDR2 are DFQATT and SNEGSKA (reference sequence). CDR3 size: 14 residues. Trimming removed 0 bases at V and 2 bases at J, with 11 bases between.

The gene calls are TRBV7-3 and TRBJ1-1; TRBD1 aligns across 8 bases. The CDR3 has 15 residues. Looked up from germline, CDR1 is SGHTA and CDR2 is FQGTGA. Unmatched junction bases numbered 1, after V lost 0 bases and J lost 1 base. CDR3 sequence reads: CASSLTTGGNTEAFF. CDR3 in DNA: TGTGCCAGCAGCTTAACTACAGGGGGGAACACTGAAGCTTTCTTT.

This clonotype was observed many times. The V gene is TRBV6-1, the J gene TRBJ1-1; D call uncertain. V was clipped by 7 bases and J by 1 base, with 10 bases between them. Germline V lookup: CDR1 MNHNS, CDR2 SASEGT. The CDR3 covers 13 residues. The CDR3 protein is CASISAGNTEAFF. Written as DNA, the CDR3 is TGTGCCAGCATCTCCGCAGGGAACACTGAAGCTTTCTTT.

The table lists this clonotype with a few counts. This rearrangement joins TRBV19 to TRBJ2-5; weak D call: TRBD1 (6 bases). Trimming removed 5 bases at V and 5 bases at J, with 12 bases between. The CDR3 is 13 residues long. CDR1 and CDR2 (germline): LNHDA, SQIVND (reference sequence). For the CDR3, the DNA is TGTGCCAGTAGTGGACAGCGGCGGGAGACCCAGTACTTC. Its protein product is CASSGQRRETQYF.

Only a few counts were recorded for this clonotype. The gene calls are TRBV18 and TRBJ1-1; the D is unclear. The V end lost 3 bases, the J end lost 4 bases, and 15 bases lay between the germline ends. In germline, CDR1 is KGHSH, CDR2 LQKENI. The CDR3 totals 15 residues. The CDR3 here is CASSPLPRKVTEAFF. The CDR3 DNA is TGTGCCAGCTCACCTCTCCCCCGAAAGGTCACTGAAGCTTTCTTT.

The chain uses TRBV5-1 and TRBJ2-7; D not resolved. Germline V gene sequence: CDR1 SGHRS, CDR2 YFSETQ. The V gene lost 5 bases and the J gene lost 0 bases, with 12 bases spanning the gap. This CDR3 is 14 amino acids long. CDR3 in amino acids: CASRHETSSYEQYF. The CDR3 DNA reads as TGCGCCAGCAGACATGAGACCTCCTCCTACGAGCAGTACTTC.

The chain is built from TRBV15 and TRBJ2-5; 8 nucleotides align to TRBD2. J lost 5 bases, V lost 5 bases, and 10 bases had no gene match. The CDR3 loop spans 15 amino acids. CDR1 is LNHNV and CDR2 is YYDKDF in the germline V gene (reference sequence). CDR3 loop: CATSRESGRAETQYF. DNA for the CDR3: TGTGCCACCAGCCGCGAGAGCGGGAGAGCTGAGACCCAGTACTTC.

The chain uses TRBV28 and TRBJ2-7; D tentatively fits TRBD1 or TRBD2 (6 bases each). This CDR3 comprises 15 residues. The ends were cut back, 4 bases at V and 1 base at J, with 14 bases in the middle. CDR1 and CDR2 (germline): MDHEN, SYDVKM. CDR3 sequence: CASSSHGGPSYEQYF. CDR3 in DNA: TGTGCCAGCAGTTCCCATGGGGGGCCTTCCTACGAGCAGTACTTC.

This clonotype was seen more than once but under ten times. The chain recombines TRBV5-6 with TRBJ2-5; D not certain. This CDR3 has 15 residues. Trimming took 4 bases from V and 2 from J, leaving 15 bases between them. The germline V gene has CDR1 SGHDT and CDR2 YYEEEE. CDR3 region: CASSRSAAVQETQYF. DNA for the CDR3: TGTGCCAGCAGCCGAAGCGCGGCTGTTCAAGAGACCCAGTACTTC.

The rearrangement uses TRBV6-1 and TRBJ2-2, with D unresolved. Trimming removed 4 bases from V and 2 bases from J, with 11 bases in between. CDR3 length: 15 amino acids. CDR1 and CDR2 from the germline V gene are MNHNS and SASEGT. The DNA for the CDR3 is TGTGCCAGCAGTGTATCCAGGATTAACACCGGGGAGCTGTTTTTT. Its translation is CASSVSRINTGELFF.

Worth noting for this clonotype: This may arise from a read error, as a much more abundant clone is one base away. The CDR3: CASGPGGGDPHSPLHF. DNA for the CDR3: TGTGCCAGCGGCCCTGGAGGAGGAGACCCTCATTCACCCCTCCACTTT. V gene TRBV28 combines with J gene TRBJ1-6, with D uncertain. The CDR3 consists of 16 residues. Germline V CDR1 and CDR2: MDHEN, SYDVKM. The germline V and J ends were trimmed by 8 bases and 8 bases, with 22 bases remaining between them.

The chain carries TRBV27 and TRBJ1-1, with D uncertain. Germline CDR1 is MNHEY and CDR2 is SMNVEV (reference sequence). This CDR3 has 14 amino acids. V was trimmed by 6 bases and J by 4 bases, leaving 15 bases between them. The CDR3 bases are TGTGCCAGCAGGCGGTGGAGTTCTGGCACTGAAGCTTTCTTT. The encoded protein is CASRRWSSGTEAFF.

This clonotype was recorded at least ten times. The V gene is TRBV28, the J gene TRBJ2-2, with D possibly TRBD1 on 6 matching bases. Germline lookup yields CDR1 MDHEN and CDR2 SYDVKM. The CDR3 contains 14 residues. Trimming shortened V by 5 bases and J by 5 bases, and 12 bases separated the two germline ends. The CDR3 here is CASSLSGVTGELFF. Written as DNA, the CDR3 is TGTGCCAGCAGTCTCTCAGGGGTTACCGGGGAGCTGTTTTTT. The full variable domain, completed using reference TRBV28 and TRBJ2-2, is DVKVTQSSRYLVKRTGEKVFLECVQDMDHENMFWYRQDPGLGLRLIYFSYDVKMKEKGDIPEGYSVSREKKERFSLILESASTNQTSMYLCASSLSGVTGELFFGEGSRLTVL.

The chain recombines TRBV6-5 with TRBJ2-7; D gene unclear. V lost 2 bases and J 2 bases, leaving 10 bases between the germline ends. CDR1 is MNHEY and CDR2 is SVGAGI in the germline V gene. The CDR3 totals 14 residues. The CDR3: CASSYGVRPYEQYF. The CDR3, as DNA: TGTGCCAGCAGTTACGGCGTTAGGCCCTACGAGCAGTACTTC.

This clonotype was recorded a few times. V gene TRBV7-2 combines with J gene TRBJ1-3; D is unclear. Trimming took 5 bases from V and 0 from J, leaving 14 bases between them. Germline V CDR1 and CDR2: SGHTA, FQGNSA. The CDR3 loop spans 16 amino acids. Here the CDR3 reads CASSPTRASSGNTIYF. DNA for the CDR3: TGTGCCAGCAGCCCCACGAGGGCCTCCTCTGGAAACACCATATATTTT. The whole variable domain, remainder taken from reference TRBV7-2 and TRBJ1-3, is GAGVSQSPSNKVTEKGKDVELRCDPISGHTALYWYRQSLGQGLEFLIYFQGNSAPDKSGLPSDRFSAERTGGSVSTLTIQRTQQEDSAVYLCASSPTRASSGNTIYFGEGSWLTVV.